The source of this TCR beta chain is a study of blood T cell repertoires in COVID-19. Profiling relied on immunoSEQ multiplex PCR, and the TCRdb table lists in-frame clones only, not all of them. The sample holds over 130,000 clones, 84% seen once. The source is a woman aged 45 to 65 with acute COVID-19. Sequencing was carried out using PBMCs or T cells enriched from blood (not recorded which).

CDR3 sequence: CASSGAPTEEPQHF. The CDR3 DNA sequence: TGTGCCAGCTCAGGGGCCCCTACGGAAGAGCCCCAGCATTTT. The V call is TRBV5-4, the J call TRBJ1-5, with TRBD1 as a possible D gene (6 bases). Germline assignment: CDR1 SGHNT and CDR2 YYREEE (reference sequence). This CDR3 has 14 residues. V lost 7 bases to trimming and J lost 8 bases, with 19 bases between them.